These T cell receptor beta chains were read from a single sample in a study of OX40 agonist ivuxolimab in advanced cancers. Measured with immunoSEQ multiplex PCR; TCRdb has only the in-frame clones, and not every one. The sample lists tens of thousands of clones, around 85% occurring once. The sequences come from CD4+ or CD8+ T cells sorted from blood, collected in a trial of the OX40 agonist ivuxolimab. These receptors were taken from an adult with an advanced solid tumor such as melanoma, head and neck, liver or kidney cancer. CDR3s include the opening cysteine and the closing phenylalanine or tryptophan. D genes are given only for firm matches. For some rows the clone size is stated as once, few or many, or as a class when expanded; others skip it.

TRBV19	TRBD1	TRBJ2-7	-	CASSIGTDYEQYF	TGTGCCAGTAGTATTGGGACAGACTACGAGCAGTACTTC
TRBV4-1	TRBD2	TRBJ2-3	-	CASSQGPGGRTDTQYF	TGCGCCAGCAGCCAAGGACCGGGAGGGCGCACAGATACGCAGTATTTT
TRBV5-4	-	TRBJ1-1	once	CASSFTVWAANTEAFF	TGTGCCAGCAGCTTCACTGTCTGGGCAGCGAACACTGAAGCTTTCTTT
TRBV7-2	TRBD1	TRBJ2-5	-	CASSLQTGQGFQTQYF	TGTGCCAGCAGCCTTCAAACGGGACAGGGGTTTCAGACCCAGTACTTC
TRBV28	-	TRBJ1-5	-	CASSLYSSSNQPQHF	TGTGCCAGCAGTTTATACAGTTCTAGCAATCAGCCCCAGCATTTT
TRBV18	TRBD1	TRBJ2-7	once	CASSPGTGVSYEQYF	TGTGCCAGCTCACCGGGGACAGGGGTCTCCTACGAGCAGTACTTC
TRBV4-1	TRBD1	TRBJ1-5	-	CASSRGTGVGQPQHF	TGCGCCAGCAGCCGAGGGACAGGGGTGGGGCAGCCCCAGCATTTT
TRBV30	TRBD2	TRBJ2-3	-	CAWRASGVAQYF	TGTGCCTGGAGGGCTAGCGGGGTGGCGCAGTATTTT
TRBV9	-	TRBJ2-3	-	CASSVRGGSTDTQYF	TGTGCCAGCAGCGTAAGGGGGGGGAGCACAGATACGCAGTATTTT
TRBV19	TRBD2	TRBJ2-5	-	CASSHSGKYQETQYF	TGTGCCAGTAGTCATAGCGGGAAATACCAAGAGACCCAGTACTTC
TRBV10-1	-	TRBJ1-6	few	CASSIGRDSPLHF	TGCGCCAGCAGTATCGGACGGGATTCACCCCTCCACTTT
TRBV19	-	TRBJ1-2	-	CASSIGRDRYGYTF	TGTGCCAGTAGTATTGGCAGGGATCGCTATGGCTACACCTTC
TRBV5-6	TRBD2	TRBJ2-2	-	CASSLGLAVPSRTGELFF	TGTGCCAGCAGCTTGGGGCTAGCGGTCCCCAGTAGGACCGGGGAGCTGTTTTTT
TRBV2	-	TRBJ2-5	-	CASSSETQYF	TGTGCCAGCAGTAGCGAGACCCAGTACTTC
TRBV5-4	-	TRBJ1-4	once	CASSLGNGEEKLFF	TGTGCCAGCAGCTTGGGGAACGGGGAGGAAAAACTGTTTTTT
TRBV6-5	-	TRBJ2-3	-	CASRPPGDTQYF	TGTGCCAGCAGACCCCCAGGGGATACGCAGTATTTT
TRBV5-1	-	TRBJ1-6	-	CASSLEGNYNSPLHF	TGCGCCAGCAGCTTGGAAGGGAACTATAATTCACCCCTCCACTTT